Each of the 19 T cell receptor beta chains below was sequenced from the same sample in a study of T cell responses to AZD1222 COVID-19 vaccine. Clones were sequenced by immunoSEQ multiplex PCR, and TCRdb holds only the in-frame ones, with some missing. The data contain around 170,000 clones, 75% to 95% of them singletons. The material sequenced was peripheral blood, taken on day 0 of AZD1222 vaccination. The receptors here all came from an adult in good health.

V usage is TRBV12-3 or TRBV12-4 and J usage is TRBJ1-2; no clear D gene. This CDR3 spans 12 amino acids. V lost 6 bases, J lost 4 bases, and 9 bases lay in between. The CDR3 DNA reads TGTGCCAGCAGCCCGGAGAGCTATGGCTACACCTTC. It encodes CASSPESYGYTF.

The chain employs TRBV3-1 (or the pseudogene TRBV3-2) and TRBJ2-7, with TRBD2 matching 10 bases. Trimming removed 1 base from V and 5 bases from J; junction bases left unmatched: 14. Germline CDR1 reads LGHDT; CDR2 reads YNNKEL (reference sequence). This CDR3 region has 18 residues. The CDR3 loop is CASSQGPASGSVKNEQYF. The CDR3 DNA is TGTGCCAGCAGCCAAGGGCCGGCTAGCGGGAGTGTAAAGAACGAGCAGTACTTC.

This rearrangement joins TRBV15 to TRBJ2-3; D possibly matches TRBD1 or TRBD2 (5 bases each). CDR3 length: 16 amino acids. V was trimmed by 2 bases and J by 0 bases, leaving 12 bases between them. In germline, CDR1 is LNHNV, CDR2 YYDKDF (reference sequence). Written as DNA, the CDR3 is TGTGCCACCAGCAGACCCCGGGACGGCAGCACAGATACGCAGTATTTT. Encoded protein: CATSRPRDGSTDTQYF.

The chain carries TRBV27 and TRBJ2-1, with TRBD2 identical over 8 bases. V was pared by 2 bases and J by 2 bases, with 2 bases of the junction left unmatched. In germline, CDR1 is MNHEY, CDR2 SMNVEV (reference sequence). This CDR3 region has 15 residues. In DNA, the CDR3 is TGTGCCAGCAGTTTAATAGCGGGAACCTACAATGAGCAGTTCTTC. Translation: CASSLIAGTYNEQFF.

The V and J genes are TRBV6-5 and TRBJ1-1; D not resolved. The CDR3 extends over 11 amino acids. V lost 6 bases and J lost 10, with 12 bases in between. Germline V lookup: CDR1 MNHEY, CDR2 SVGAGI. CDR3 sequence (DNA): TGTGCCAGCAGATCTGAGGTGAGAGCTTTCTTT. Protein product: CASRSEVRAFF.

The chain is built from TRBV19 and TRBJ2-7; 10 bases agree with TRBD2. V shed 6 bases and J 3 bases; nucleotides not matched to a gene: 8. The germline V gene has CDR1 LNHDA and CDR2 SQIVND (reference sequence). The CDR3 is 15 amino acids. CDR3 in amino acids: CASSLTGTSVYEQYF. Here the CDR3 DNA reads TGTGCCAGTAGCCTTACCGGGACTAGCGTCTACGAGCAGTACTTC.

The V call is TRBV2, the J call TRBJ1-3; maybe TRBD1 (6 bases). V lost 4 bases, J lost 2 bases, and 15 bases lay in between. The CDR3 length is 16 residues. Germline V gives CDR1 SNHLY, CDR2 FYNNEI. The CDR3 reads CASSVIGGGAGNTIYF. CDR3 sequence (DNA): TGTGCCAGCAGTGTCATAGGGGGAGGGGCTGGAAACACCATATATTTT.

This clone was seen once. The rearrangement links TRBV7-8 to TRBJ2-7; TRBD2 aligns across 10 bases. Germline lookup yields CDR1 SGHVS and CDR2 FQNEAQ. The CDR3 covers 17 residues. V lost 4 bases, J lost 0 bases, and 9 bases stayed unmatched. The CDR3 DNA sequence: TGTGCCAGCAGCTCTAGCGGGAGCGCGCGAAGCTCCTACGAGCAGTACTTC. Its protein is CASSSSGSARSSYEQYF.

This clone was seen only a few times. The chain has TRBV24-1 and TRBJ2-2; unclear D gene. V lost 1 base and J lost 5, with 10 bases in between. Germline CDR1 reads KGHDR; CDR2 reads SFDVKD. This CDR3 comprises 15 residues. The CDR3 DNA sequence: TGTGCCACCAGTGATTTCGCGGTTGGGACCGGGGAGCTGTTTTTT. Its translation: CATSDFAVGTGELFF.

V is TRBV5-1 and J is TRBJ1-1; tentative D call: TRBD1 (6 bases). CDR1 and CDR2 from the germline V gene are SGHRS and YFSETQ. With 0 bases removed from V and 9 bases from J, the gap between germline ends came to 12 bases. This CDR3 contains 13 residues. The CDR3 loop is CASSLVSGEQAFF. CDR3 coding DNA: TGCGCCAGCAGCTTGGTATCAGGGGAGCAAGCTTTCTTT.

The rearrangement uses TRBV6-1 and TRBJ2-7, with D tentatively TRBD1 (5 bases). The CDR3 runs to 12 residues. V gave up 1 base and J gave up 9 bases, with 10 bases separating them. Germline-derived CDR1 and CDR2 are MNHNS and SASEGT. The CDR3 loop reads CASSEGSRGQYF. CDR3 DNA: TGTGCCAGCAGTGAAGGGTCAAGGGGGCAGTACTTC.

V usage is TRBV4-1 and J usage is TRBJ2-1; 7 nucleotides line up with TRBD2. This CDR3 comprises 15 residues. V trimming: 1 base; J trimming: 3 bases; junction bases outside the gene matches: 3. Per the germline V gene, CDR1 is MGHRA and CDR2 is YSYEKL. The CDR3: CASSQGRGSYNEQFF. The CDR3 DNA sequence: TGCGCCAGCAGCCAAGGTCGCGGGAGCTACAATGAGCAGTTCTTC.

This clone has just one count. The V gene is TRBV6-5, the J gene TRBJ2-7, with D uncertain. CDR1 is MNHEY, CDR2 SVGAGI, per germline. Trimming left V 4 bases short and J 4 bases short, with 5 bases between. This CDR3 has 11 amino acids. This CDR3 reads CASSSKYEQYF. CDR3 DNA sequence: TGTGCCAGCAGTTCCAAATACGAGCAGTACTTC.

The rearrangement uses TRBV3-1 (or the pseudogene TRBV3-2) and TRBJ1-2; 9 nucleotides agree with TRBD1. The CDR3 extends over 14 amino acids. CDR1 is LGHDT and CDR2 is YNNKEL in the germline V gene (reference sequence). V was pared by 4 bases and J by 5 bases, with 5 bases of the junction left unmatched. DNA of the CDR3: TGTGCCAGCAGCCCGCGGACAGGGGAATATGGCTACACCTTC. This encodes CASSPRTGEYGYTF.

The gene calls are TRBV28 and TRBJ2-7; TRBD2 is a possible D gene (5 bases). CDR1 is MDHEN and CDR2 is SYDVKM in the germline V gene. V shed 6 bases and J shed 5 bases, with 14 bases lying between them. The CDR3 is 13 amino acids. CDR3 bases: TGTGCCAGCAGCTCACTTGGGAGCAACGAGCAGTACTTC. Its protein product is CASSSLGSNEQYF.

The V call is TRBV5-4, the J call TRBJ2-2; 9 bases are a match to TRBD2. Germline CDR1 reads SGHNT; CDR2 reads YYREEE (reference sequence). The length of the CDR3 is 16 residues. V was pared by 2 bases and J by 4 bases, with 6 bases of the junction left unmatched. CDR3 in DNA: TGTGCCAGCAGCTTTGGGTTTAGCGGGAGCACCGGGGAGCTGTTTTTT. Protein: CASSFGFSGSTGELFF.

The chain uses TRBV11-2 and TRBJ2-7, with 11 bases that match TRBD2. V shed 4 bases, J shed 2 bases, and the junction held 4 bases outside the gene matches. The CDR3 has 15 residues. Per the germline V gene, CDR1 is SGHAT and CDR2 is FQNNGV. The CDR3 loop is CASSYGTSGTYEQYF. The CDR3 DNA follows: TGTGCCAGCAGCTATGGGACTAGCGGTACCTACGAGCAGTACTTC.

This chain connects TRBV19 to TRBJ1-1, with D unclear. Per the germline V gene, CDR1 is LNHDA and CDR2 is SQIVND (reference sequence). This CDR3 region has 15 residues. V lost 8 bases to trimming and J lost 2 bases, with 18 bases between them. CDR3 in DNA: TGTGCCAGTTCCCCAGCCAGCAGTCTTAACACTGAAGCTTTCTTT. Amino acid sequence: CASSPASSLNTEAFF.

This chain links TRBV4-2 with TRBJ1-1, with 8 positions matching TRBD1. V was clipped by 4 bases and J by 1 base; unmatched bases: 2. CDR1 LGHNA and CDR2 YNFKEQ come from the germline V gene. The CDR3 is made up of 14 amino acids. The DNA of the CDR3 is TGTGCCAGCAGCCGACAGGGGACGAACACTGAAGCTTTCTTT. This codes for CASSRQGTNTEAFF.